The next 12 T cell receptor beta chains were all read from a single sample in a study of CD8 T cells in Susac syndrome (dated by TCRdb to between 2018 and 2021). Libraries came from the immunoSEQ multiplex PCR assay. RNA was extracted using the RNeasy kit, and about 0.45 to 1 ug of the RNA was reverse transcribed with random hexamers. TCRdb reran the public reads through fastp at Q25 and MiXCR, keeping productive beta chains. Rows with a matching CDR3 protein are joined into one entry that keeps the most common DNA and genes. The sample includes hundreds of thousands of distinct CDR3 sequences, with about 94% observed a single time. Around 0.15% of the sample is in the top ten clones. The sequenced material came from CD4+ T cells from PBMCs. Receptors originate from a human donor with Susac syndrome.

The rearrangement joins TRBV30 to TRBJ1-4, with D perhaps matching TRBD1 (6 bases). The CDR3 is made up of 13 amino acids. Per the germline V gene, CDR1 is GTSNPN and CDR2 is SVGIG (reference sequence). V gave up 3 bases and J gave up 3 bases, with 8 bases separating them. CDR3 in DNA: TGTGCCTGGAGGGGGGCGGCTAATGAAAAACTGTTTTTT. This sequence encodes CAWRGAANEKLFF.

The rearrangement uses TRBV27 and TRBJ1-2, with D possibly matching TRBD1 (5 bases). V dropped 0 bases and J dropped 4 bases, with 15 bases sitting between them. The CDR3 length is 16 residues. The V gene's germline CDR1 is MNHEY and CDR2 SMNVEV (reference sequence). The CDR3: CASSLSRQGGGYGYTF. The CDR3 coding sequence is TGTGCCAGCAGTTTATCGCGTCAGGGAGGAGGCTATGGCTACACCTTC.

This clonotype was counted a few times. This chain uses TRBV20-1 with TRBJ2-5, with a possible D match to TRBD1 (6 bases). This CDR3 has 12 amino acids. CDR1 and CDR2 from the germline V gene are DFQATT and SNEGSKA (reference sequence). Trimming removed 1 base from V and 5 bases from J, with 8 bases in between. CDR3 in DNA: TGCAGTGCTAGAGTTAGGGGGGAGACCCAGTACTTC. Amino acid sequence: CSARVRGETQYF.

The chain uses TRBV5-4 and TRBJ1-6; the match to TRBD1 covers 7 bases. V lost 0 bases and J lost 7; bases outside the gene matches: 1. CDR1 and CDR2 (germline): SGHNT, YYREEE (reference sequence). CDR3 length equals 14 residues. CDR3 loop: CASSLVGQNSPLHF. The CDR3 coding sequence is TGTGCCAGCAGCTTGGTGGGACAGAATTCACCCCTCCACTTT.

This sequence joins TRBV14 and TRBJ2-6; 8 bases fit TRBD1. The trim removed 0 bases at V and 0 bases at J, leaving 7 bases unmatched. CDR3 size: 19 residues. Looked up from germline, CDR1 is SGHDN and CDR2 is FVKESK. The CDR3 spells CASSQDRDRTPSGANVLTF. The CDR3, as DNA: TGTGCCAGCAGCCAAGACCGGGACAGGACGCCCTCTGGGGCCAACGTCCTGACTTTC.

The gene calls are TRBV30 and TRBJ1-1, with 8 bases identical to TRBD1. The V gene's germline CDR1 is GTSNPN and CDR2 SVGIG (reference sequence). V shed 5 bases, J shed 2 bases, and the junction held 4 bases outside the gene matches. The length of the CDR3 is 13 residues. The CDR3 is CAWETGANTEAFF. Written as DNA, the CDR3 is TGTGCCTGGGAGACAGGGGCAAACACTGAAGCTTTCTTT. The entire variable domain, with the rest obtained from reference TRBV30 and TRBJ1-1, is as follows: SQTIHQWPATLVQPVGSPLSLECTVEGTSNPNLYWYRQAAGRGLQLLFYSVGIGQISSEVPQNLSASRPQDRQFILSSKKLLLSDSGFYLCAWETGANTEAFFGQGTRLTVV.

The chain recombines TRBV20-1 with TRBJ2-1; TRBD2 agrees at 8 bases. CDR1 DFQATT and CDR2 SNEGSKA come from the germline V gene (reference sequence). The CDR3 runs 15 residues. Trimming at V came to 5 bases and at J to 2 bases, leaving 8 bases not matched to a gene. CDR3 nucleotides: TGCAGTGCTCCTTCCCGGGGGGGGCCCTACAATGAGCAGTTCTTC. Encoded protein: CSAPSRGGPYNEQFF.

The chain combines TRBV10-1 with TRBJ1-1; D is unresolved. CDR3 length: 12 amino acids. Germline V gene lookup returns CDR1 WNHNN and CDR2 SYGVQD (reference sequence). Trimming removed 0 bases from V and 5 bases from J, with 4 bases in between. Here the CDR3 reads CASSESKTEAFF. The CDR3 nucleotides read TGCGCCAGCAGTGAGTCGAAAACTGAAGCTTTCTTT.

This clonotype was counted a few times. The chain uses TRBV2 and TRBJ2-7; D not certain. V lost 6 bases and J 0 bases, leaving 6 bases between the germline ends. CDR3 size: 12 residues. In germline, CDR1 is SNHLY, CDR2 FYNNEI. Here the CDR3 reads CASRLDSYEQYF. CDR3 in DNA: TGTGCCAGCAGATTGGACTCCTACGAGCAGTACTTC.

A single count supports this clonotype. This sequence joins TRBV18 and TRBJ2-3, with TRBD2 identical over 7 bases. The CDR3 consists of 15 residues. J gave up 0 bases and V 5 bases, and 5 bases lay outside the gene matches. Germline-derived CDR1 and CDR2 are KGHSH and LQKENI. CDR3 bases: TGTGCCAGCTCATCTCTAGCGGCTAGCACAGATACGCAGTATTTT. Its protein product is CASSSLAASTDTQYF.

The CDR3 DNA sequence: TGCAGCGTTGCCAAAGATACGCAGTATTTT. The encoded protein is CSVAKDTQYF. The V gene is TRBV29-1, the J gene TRBJ2-3; D remains unclear. V was trimmed by 4 bases and J by 5 bases, leaving 4 bases between them. This CDR3 is built from 10 residues. Germline CDR1 SQVTM, CDR2 ANQGSEA.

The chain employs TRBV6-5 and TRBJ2-7, with unresolved D. The ends were cut back, 5 bases at V and 1 base at J, with 12 bases in the middle. The length of the CDR3 is 14 residues. From germline, CDR1 is MNHEY and CDR2 SVGAGI. The CDR3 reads CASSRPGQSYEQYF. The CDR3 DNA reads as TGTGCCAGCAGTCGACCCGGGCAGTCCTACGAGCAGTACTTC.